This T cell receptor (beta chain) was observed in a study of cytomegalovirus exposure and HLA in healthy donors. Study-wide points: Specific recognition of CMV antigens was confirmed in vitro for a few chains (all CMV-associated). The tendency of first-cohort TCR clusters to co-occur in the roughly 130 validation repertoires emerged from a later analysis. The study designated 164 TCR beta chains cytomegalovirus-associated. Reportedly, diagnosis of cytomegalovirus status by the classifier showed high specificity and sensitivity.

A note on this clone: Its specificity is unknown.

The CDR3 has 14 residues. V was cut by 3 bases and J by 4 bases, with 9 bases left in between. CDR1 and CDR2 from the germline V gene are MDHEN and SYDVKM. Profiling relied on immunoSEQ multiplex PCR, and the TCRdb table lists in-frame clones only, not all of them. The sample has fewer than 150,000 clones; about 87% are singletons. The specimen sequenced was PBMCs. This sequence originates from a man aged 18 to 29 in good health and CMV-seronegative. The chain employs TRBV28 and TRBJ1-4, with D perhaps TRBD1 (6 bases). CDR3 in DNA: TGTGCCAGCAGTTTCGGACAGCTTAATGAAAAACTGTTTTTT. Amino acids: CASSFGQLNEKLFF.